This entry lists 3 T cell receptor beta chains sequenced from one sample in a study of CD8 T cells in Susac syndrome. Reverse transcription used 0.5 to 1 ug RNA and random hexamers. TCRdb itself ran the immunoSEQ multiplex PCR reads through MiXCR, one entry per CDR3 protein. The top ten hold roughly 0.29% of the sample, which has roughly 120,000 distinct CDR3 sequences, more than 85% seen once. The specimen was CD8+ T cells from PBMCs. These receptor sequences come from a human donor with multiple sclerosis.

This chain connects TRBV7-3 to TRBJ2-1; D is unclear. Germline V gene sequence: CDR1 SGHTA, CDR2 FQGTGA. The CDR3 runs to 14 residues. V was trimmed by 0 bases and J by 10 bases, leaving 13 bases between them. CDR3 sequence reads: CASSLTGLVQEQFF. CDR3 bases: TGTGCCAGCAGCTTAACCGGGCTAGTCCAAGAGCAGTTCTTC.

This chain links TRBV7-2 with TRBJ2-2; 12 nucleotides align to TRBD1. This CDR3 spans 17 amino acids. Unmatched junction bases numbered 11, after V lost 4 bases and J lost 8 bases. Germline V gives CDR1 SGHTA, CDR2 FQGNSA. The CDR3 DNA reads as TGTGCCAGCAGCTCACCGGGACAGGGGGCTTTATTTGGGGAGCTGTTTTTT. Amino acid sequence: CASSSPGQGALFGELFF. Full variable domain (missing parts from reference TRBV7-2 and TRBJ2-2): GAGVSQSPSNKVTEKGKDVELRCDPISGHTALYWYRQSLGQGLEFLIYFQGNSAPDKSGLPSDRFSAERTGGSVSTLTIQRTQQEDSAVYLCASSSPGQGALFGELFFGEGSRLTVL.

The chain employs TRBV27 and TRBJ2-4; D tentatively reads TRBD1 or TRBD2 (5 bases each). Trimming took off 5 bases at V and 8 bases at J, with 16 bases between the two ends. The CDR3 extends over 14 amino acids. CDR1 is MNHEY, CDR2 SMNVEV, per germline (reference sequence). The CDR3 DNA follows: TGTGCCAGCAGTCCCTCAGGGAGTAACGACATTCAGTACTTC. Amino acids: CASSPSGSNDIQYF.